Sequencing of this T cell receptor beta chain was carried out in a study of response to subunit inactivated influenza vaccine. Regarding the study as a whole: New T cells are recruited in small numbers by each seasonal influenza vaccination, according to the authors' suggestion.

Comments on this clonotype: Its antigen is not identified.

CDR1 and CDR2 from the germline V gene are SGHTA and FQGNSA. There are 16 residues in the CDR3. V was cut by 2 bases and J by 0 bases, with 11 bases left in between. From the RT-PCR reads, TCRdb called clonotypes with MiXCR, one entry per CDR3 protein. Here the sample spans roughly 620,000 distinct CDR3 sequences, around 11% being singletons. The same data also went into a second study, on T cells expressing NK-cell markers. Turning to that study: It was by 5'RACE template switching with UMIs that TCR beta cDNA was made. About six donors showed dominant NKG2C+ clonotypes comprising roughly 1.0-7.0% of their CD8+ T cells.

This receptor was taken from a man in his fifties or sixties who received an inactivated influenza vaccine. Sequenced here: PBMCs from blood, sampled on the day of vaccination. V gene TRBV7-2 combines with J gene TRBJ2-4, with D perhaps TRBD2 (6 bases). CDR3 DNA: TGTGCCAGCAGCTTATTGGGGGACTTAGCCAAAAACATTCAGTACTTC. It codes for CASSLLGDLAKNIQYF.